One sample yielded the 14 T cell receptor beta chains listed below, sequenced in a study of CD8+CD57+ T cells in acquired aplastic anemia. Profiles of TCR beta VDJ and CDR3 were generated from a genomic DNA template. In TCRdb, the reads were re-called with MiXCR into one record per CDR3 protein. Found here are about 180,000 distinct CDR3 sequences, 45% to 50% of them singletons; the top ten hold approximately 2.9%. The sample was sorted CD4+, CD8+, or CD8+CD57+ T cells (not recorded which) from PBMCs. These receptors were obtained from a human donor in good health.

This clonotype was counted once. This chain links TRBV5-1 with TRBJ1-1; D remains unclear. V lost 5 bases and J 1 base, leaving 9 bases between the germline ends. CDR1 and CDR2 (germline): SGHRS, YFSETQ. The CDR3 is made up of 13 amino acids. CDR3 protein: CASSSSRNTEAFF. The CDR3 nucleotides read TGCGCCAGCAGTTCCTCCAGGAACACTGAAGCTTTCTTT.

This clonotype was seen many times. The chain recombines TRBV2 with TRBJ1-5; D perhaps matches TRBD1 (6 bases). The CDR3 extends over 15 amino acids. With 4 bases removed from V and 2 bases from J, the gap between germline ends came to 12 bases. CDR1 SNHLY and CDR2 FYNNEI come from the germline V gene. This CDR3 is CASSVGGLGNQPQHF. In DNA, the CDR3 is TGTGCCAGCAGTGTCGGGGGCTTAGGCAATCAGCCCCAGCATTTT.

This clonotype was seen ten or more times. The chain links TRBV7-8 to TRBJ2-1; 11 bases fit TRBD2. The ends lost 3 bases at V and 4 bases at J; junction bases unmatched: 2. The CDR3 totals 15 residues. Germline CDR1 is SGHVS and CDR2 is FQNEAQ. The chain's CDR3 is CASSLRLAGYNEQFF. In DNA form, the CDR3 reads TGTGCCAGCAGCTTGAGACTAGCGGGATACAATGAGCAGTTCTTC. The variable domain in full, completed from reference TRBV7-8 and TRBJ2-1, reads GAGVSQSPRYKVAKRGQDVALRCDPISGHVSLFWYQQALGQGPEFLTYFQNEAQLDKSGLPSDRFFAERPEGSVSTLKIQRTQQEDSAVYLCASSLRLAGYNEQFFGPGTRLTVL.

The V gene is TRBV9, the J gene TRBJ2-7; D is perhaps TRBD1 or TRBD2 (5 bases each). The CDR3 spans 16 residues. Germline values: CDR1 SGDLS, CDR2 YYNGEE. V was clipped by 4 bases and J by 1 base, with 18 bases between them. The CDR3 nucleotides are TGTGCCAGCAGCCCCAGCCCCGGGACGGAGTCCTACGAGCAGTACTTC. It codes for CASSPSPGTESYEQYF.

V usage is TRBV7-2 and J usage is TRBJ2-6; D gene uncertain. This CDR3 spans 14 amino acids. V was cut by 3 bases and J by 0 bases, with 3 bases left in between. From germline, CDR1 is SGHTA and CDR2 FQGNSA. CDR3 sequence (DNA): TGTGCCAGCAGCTTTCACTCTGGGGCCAACGTCCTGACTTTC. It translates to CASSFHSGANVLTF.

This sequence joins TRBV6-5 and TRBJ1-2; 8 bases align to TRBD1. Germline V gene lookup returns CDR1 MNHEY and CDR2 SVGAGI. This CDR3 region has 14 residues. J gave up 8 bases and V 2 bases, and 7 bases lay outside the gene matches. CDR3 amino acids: CASSYGQGAGGYTF. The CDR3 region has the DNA TGTGCCAGCAGTTACGGCCAGGGGGCGGGAGGCTACACCTTC.

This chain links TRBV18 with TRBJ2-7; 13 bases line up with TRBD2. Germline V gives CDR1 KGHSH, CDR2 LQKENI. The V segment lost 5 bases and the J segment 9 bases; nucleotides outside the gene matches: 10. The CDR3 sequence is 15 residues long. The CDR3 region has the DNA TGTGCCAGCTCAATCGGACTAGCGGGAGTTGGGGGGCAGTACTTC. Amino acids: CASSIGLAGVGGQYF.

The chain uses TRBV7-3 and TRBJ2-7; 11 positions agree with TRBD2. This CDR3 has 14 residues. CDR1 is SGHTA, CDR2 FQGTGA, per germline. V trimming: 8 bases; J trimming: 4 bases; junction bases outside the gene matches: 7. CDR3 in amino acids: CASGQGLAVYEQYF. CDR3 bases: TGTGCCAGCGGCCAGGGACTAGCGGTTTACGAGCAGTACTTC.

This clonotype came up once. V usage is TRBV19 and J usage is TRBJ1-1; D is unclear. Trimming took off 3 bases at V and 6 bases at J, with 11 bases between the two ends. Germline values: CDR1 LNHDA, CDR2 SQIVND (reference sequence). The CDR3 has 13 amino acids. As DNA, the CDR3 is TGTGCCAGTAGTATTGCGGGGTGGGCTGAAGCTTTCTTT. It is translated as CASSIAGWAEAFF.

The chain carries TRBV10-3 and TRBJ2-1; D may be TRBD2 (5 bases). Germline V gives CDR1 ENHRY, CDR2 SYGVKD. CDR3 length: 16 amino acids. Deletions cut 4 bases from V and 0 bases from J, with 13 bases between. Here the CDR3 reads CAISARPLGSYNEQFF. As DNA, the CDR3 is TGTGCCATCAGTGCGAGACCACTAGGCTCCTACAATGAGCAGTTCTTC.

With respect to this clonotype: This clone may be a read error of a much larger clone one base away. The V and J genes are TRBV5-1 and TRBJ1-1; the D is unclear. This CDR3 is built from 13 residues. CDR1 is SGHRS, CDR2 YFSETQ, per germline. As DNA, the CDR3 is TGCGCCAGCAGCCCGGAGTTGAACACTGAAGCTTCCTTT. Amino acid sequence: CASSPELNTEASF.

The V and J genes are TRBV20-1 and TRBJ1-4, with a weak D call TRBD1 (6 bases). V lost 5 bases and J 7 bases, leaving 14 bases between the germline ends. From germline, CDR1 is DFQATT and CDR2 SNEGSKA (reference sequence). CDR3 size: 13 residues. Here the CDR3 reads CSASGDRLEKLFF. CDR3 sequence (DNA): TGCAGTGCTTCAGGGGATCGTCTTGAAAAACTGTTTTTT.

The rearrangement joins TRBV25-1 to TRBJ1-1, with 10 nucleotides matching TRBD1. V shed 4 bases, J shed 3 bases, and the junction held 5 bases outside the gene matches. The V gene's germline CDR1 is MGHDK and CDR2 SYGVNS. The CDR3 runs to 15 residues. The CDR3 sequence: CASSGQGALDTEAFF. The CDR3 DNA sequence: TGTGCCAGCAGTGGACAGGGGGCGTTGGACACTGAAGCTTTCTTT. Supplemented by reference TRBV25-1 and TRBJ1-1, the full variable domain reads EADIYQTPRYLVIGTGKKITLECSQTMGHDKMYWYQQDPGMELHLIHYSYGVNSTEKGDLSSESTVSRIRTEHFPLTLESARPSHTSQYLCASSGQGALDTEAFFGQGTRLTVV.

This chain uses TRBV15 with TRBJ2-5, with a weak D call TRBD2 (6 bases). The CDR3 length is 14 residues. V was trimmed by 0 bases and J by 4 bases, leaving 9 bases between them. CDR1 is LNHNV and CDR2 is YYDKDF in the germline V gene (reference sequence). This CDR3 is CATSRDAEGETQYF. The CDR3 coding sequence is TGTGCCACCAGCAGAGATGCGGAGGGAGAGACCCAGTACTTC. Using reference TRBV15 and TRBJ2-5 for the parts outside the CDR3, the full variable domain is DAMVIQNPRYQVTQFGKPVTLSCSQTLNHNVMYWYQQKSSQAPKLLFHYYDKDFNNEADTPDNFQSRRPNTSFCFLDIRSPGLGDTAMYLCATSRDAEGETQYFGPGTRLLVL.